The TCR beta chain under discussion was sequenced for a study of T cells and Merkel cell carcinoma outcomes. With V trimmed by 2 bases and J by 6 bases, 5 bases remained unmatched. The CDR3 spans 15 residues. Per the germline V gene, CDR1 is SEHNR and CDR2 is FQNEAQ (reference sequence). Repertoires were generated with immunoSEQ multiplex PCR, while TCRdb's copy carries only in-frame clones and drops some. The data contain about 19,000 clones, approximately 80% of them singletons. The clonotype comes from a human donor with Merkel cell carcinoma. The chain couples TRBV7-9 to TRBJ1-5; TRBD1 matches at 9 bases. The specimen was tumor tissue from Merkel cell carcinoma. The CDR3 protein is CASSLYGTGSQPQHF. The CDR3 DNA reads TGTGCCAGCAGCTTATACGGGACAGGGTCTCAGCCCCAGCATTTT.